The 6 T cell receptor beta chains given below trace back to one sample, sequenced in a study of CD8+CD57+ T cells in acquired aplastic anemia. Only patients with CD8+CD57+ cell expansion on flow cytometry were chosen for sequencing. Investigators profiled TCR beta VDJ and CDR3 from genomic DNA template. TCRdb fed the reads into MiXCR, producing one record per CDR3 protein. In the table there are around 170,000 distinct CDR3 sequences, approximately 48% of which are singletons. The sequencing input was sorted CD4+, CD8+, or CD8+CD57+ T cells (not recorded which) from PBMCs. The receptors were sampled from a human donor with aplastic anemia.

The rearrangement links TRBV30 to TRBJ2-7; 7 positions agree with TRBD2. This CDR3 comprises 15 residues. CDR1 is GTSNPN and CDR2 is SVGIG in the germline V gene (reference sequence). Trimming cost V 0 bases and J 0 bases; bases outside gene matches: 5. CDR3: CAWSVLGRSSYEQYF. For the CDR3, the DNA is TGTGCCTGGAGTGTACTCGGGAGGAGCTCCTACGAGCAGTACTTC.

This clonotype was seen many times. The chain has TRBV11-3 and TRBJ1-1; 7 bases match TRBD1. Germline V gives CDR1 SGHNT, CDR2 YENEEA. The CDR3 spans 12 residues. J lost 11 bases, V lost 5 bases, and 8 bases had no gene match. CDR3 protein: CASSPGQGDAFF. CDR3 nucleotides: TGTGCCAGCAGCCCCGGCCAGGGGGACGCTTTCTTT.

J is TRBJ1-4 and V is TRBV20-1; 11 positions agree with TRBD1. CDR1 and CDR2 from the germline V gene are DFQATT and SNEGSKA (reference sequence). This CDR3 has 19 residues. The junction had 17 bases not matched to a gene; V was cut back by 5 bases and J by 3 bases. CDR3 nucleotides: TGCAGTGCTTTTCTCCCCCCCGGGACAGGGGGGAAGGCTAATGAAAAACTGTTTTTT. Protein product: CSAFLPPGTGGKANEKLFF.

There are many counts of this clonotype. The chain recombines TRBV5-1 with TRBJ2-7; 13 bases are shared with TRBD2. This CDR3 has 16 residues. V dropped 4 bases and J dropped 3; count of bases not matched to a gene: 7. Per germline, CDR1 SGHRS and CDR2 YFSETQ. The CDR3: CASSAKLAGGFYEQYF. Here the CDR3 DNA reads TGCGCCAGCAGCGCTAAACTAGCGGGAGGGTTCTACGAGCAGTACTTC.

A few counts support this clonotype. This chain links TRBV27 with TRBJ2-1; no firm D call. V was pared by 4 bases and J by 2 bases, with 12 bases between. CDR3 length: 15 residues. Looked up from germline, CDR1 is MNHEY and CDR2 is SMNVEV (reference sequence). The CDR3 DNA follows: TGTGCCAGCAGTTCTCCTACGGCGGCCTACAATGAGCAGTTCTTC. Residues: CASSSPTAAYNEQFF.

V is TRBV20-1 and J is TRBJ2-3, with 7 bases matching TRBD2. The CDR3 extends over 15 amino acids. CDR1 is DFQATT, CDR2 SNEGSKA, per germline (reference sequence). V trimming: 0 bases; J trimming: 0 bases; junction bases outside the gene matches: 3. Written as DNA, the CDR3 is TGCAGTGCTAGAGATCCAGCGGGGAGCACAGATACGCAGTATTTT. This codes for CSARDPAGSTDTQYF.